This T cell receptor (beta chain) was found in a study of radiation and T cells in renal cell carcinoma. General study findings and limits: Top tumor clonotypes rose in blood 2 weeks post-radiation, then contracted.

In regard to this clone: The antigen is unknown.

Germline V lookup: CDR1 MNHNY, CDR2 SVGAGI (reference sequence). The J segment lost 1 base and the V segment lost 5 bases, leaving 1 base of the junction unmatched. The CDR3 covers 13 residues. Generated by immunoSEQ multiplex PCR, the TCRdb table keeps only in-frame clones and is missing some. The data hold around 140,000 clones, with about 85% observed a single time. Time point specified: baseline pretreatment blood. Treatment of the sample: 15 Gy SBRT to primary tumor, nephrectomy 4 weeks later. This TCR was recovered from a woman between 70 and 85 years old with renal cell carcinoma. This chain links TRBV6-6 with TRBJ1-1; 7 positions agree with TRBD1. Specimen: blood, collected from a patient whose treatment included radiotherapy and nephrectomy. DNA for the CDR3: TGTGCCAGCAGTAGACAGGGGAACACTGAAGCTTTCTTT. As protein: CASSRQGNTEAFF.